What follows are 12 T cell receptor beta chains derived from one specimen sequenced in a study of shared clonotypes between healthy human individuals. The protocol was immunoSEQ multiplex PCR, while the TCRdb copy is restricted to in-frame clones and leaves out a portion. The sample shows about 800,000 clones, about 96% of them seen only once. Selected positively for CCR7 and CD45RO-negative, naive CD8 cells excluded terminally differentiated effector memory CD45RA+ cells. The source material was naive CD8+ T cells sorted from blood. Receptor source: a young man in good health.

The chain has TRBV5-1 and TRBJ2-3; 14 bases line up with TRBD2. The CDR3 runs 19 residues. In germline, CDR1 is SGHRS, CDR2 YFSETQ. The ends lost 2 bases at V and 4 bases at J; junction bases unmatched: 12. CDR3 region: CASSFGLAGGSLIPDTQYF. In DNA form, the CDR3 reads TGCGCCAGCAGCTTTGGACTAGCGGGAGGTTCCTTAATCCCAGATACGCAGTATTTT. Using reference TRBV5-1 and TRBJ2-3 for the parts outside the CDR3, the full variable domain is KAGVTQTPRYLIKTRGQQVTLSCSPISGHRSVSWYQQTPGQGLQFLFEYFSETQRNKGNFPGRFSGRQFSNSRSEMNVSTLELGDSALYLCASSFGLAGGSLIPDTQYFGPGTRLTVL.

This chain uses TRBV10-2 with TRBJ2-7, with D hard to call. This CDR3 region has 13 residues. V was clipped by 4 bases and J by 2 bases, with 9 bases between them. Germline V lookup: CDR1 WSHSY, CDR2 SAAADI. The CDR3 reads CASSADSPYEQYF. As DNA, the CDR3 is TGCGCCAGCAGTGCCGATTCGCCCTACGAGCAGTACTTC.

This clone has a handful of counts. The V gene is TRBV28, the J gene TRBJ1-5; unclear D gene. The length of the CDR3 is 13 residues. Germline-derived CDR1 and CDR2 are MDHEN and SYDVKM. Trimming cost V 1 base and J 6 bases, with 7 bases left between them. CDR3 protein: CASSLSSSQPQHF. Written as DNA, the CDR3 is TGTGCCAGCAGTTTATCCTCTTCTCAGCCCCAGCATTTT.

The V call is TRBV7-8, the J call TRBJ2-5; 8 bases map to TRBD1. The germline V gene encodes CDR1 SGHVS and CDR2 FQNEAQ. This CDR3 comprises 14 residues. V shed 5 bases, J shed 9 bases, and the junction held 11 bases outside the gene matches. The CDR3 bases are TGTGCCAGCAGCCTAAGGACAGGGTTGGAGGCCCAGTACTTC. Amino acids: CASSLRTGLEAQYF.

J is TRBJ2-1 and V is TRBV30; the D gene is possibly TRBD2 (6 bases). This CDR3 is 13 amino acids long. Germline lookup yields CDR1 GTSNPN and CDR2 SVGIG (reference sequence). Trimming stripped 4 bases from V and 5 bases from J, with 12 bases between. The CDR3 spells CAWTGDSHNEQFF. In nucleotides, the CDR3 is TGTGCCTGGACCGGGGACTCACACAATGAGCAGTTCTTC.

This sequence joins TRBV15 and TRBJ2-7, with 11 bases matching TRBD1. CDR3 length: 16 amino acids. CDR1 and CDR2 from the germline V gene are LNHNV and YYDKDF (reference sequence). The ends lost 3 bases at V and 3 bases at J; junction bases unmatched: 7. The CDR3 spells CATSSRPGTGGYEQYF. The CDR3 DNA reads TGTGCCACCAGCAGCCGACCCGGGACAGGGGGCTACGAGCAGTACTTC.

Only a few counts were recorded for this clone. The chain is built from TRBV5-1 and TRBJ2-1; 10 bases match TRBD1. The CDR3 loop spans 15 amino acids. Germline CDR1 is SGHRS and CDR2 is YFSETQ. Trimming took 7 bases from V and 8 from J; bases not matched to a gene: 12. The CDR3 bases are TGCGCCAGCGCTTGGGCGGGACAGGGGTTGGATGAGCAGTTCTTC. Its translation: CASAWAGQGLDEQFF.

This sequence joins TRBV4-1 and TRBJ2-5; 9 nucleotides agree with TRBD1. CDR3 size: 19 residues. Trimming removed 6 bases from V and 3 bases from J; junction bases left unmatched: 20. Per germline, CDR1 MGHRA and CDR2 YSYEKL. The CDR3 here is CASSQTGTGYGFGEETQYF. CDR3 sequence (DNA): TGCGCCAGCAGTCAGACCGGGACAGGGTATGGATTCGGGGAAGAGACCCAGTACTTC.

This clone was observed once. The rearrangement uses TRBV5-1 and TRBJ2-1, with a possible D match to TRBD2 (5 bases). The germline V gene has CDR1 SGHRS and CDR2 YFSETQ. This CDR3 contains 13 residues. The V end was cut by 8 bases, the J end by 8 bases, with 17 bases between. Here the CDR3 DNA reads TGCGCCAGTGAGGGCCGTATAAGGGATGAGCAGTTCTTC. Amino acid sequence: CASEGRIRDEQFF.

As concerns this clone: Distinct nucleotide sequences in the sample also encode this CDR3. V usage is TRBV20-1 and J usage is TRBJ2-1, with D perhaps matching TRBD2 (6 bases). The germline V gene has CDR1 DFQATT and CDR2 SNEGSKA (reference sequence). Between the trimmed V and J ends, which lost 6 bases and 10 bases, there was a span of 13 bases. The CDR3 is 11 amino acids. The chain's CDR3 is CSARLVGEQFF. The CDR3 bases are TGCAGTGCCCGACTAGTTGGGGAGCAGTTCTTC.

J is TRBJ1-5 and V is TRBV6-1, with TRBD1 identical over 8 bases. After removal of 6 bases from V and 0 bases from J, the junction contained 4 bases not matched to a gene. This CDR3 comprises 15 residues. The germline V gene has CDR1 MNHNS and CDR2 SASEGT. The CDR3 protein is CASRGDRYSNQPQHF. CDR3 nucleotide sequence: TGTGCCAGCAGGGGGGACAGGTATAGCAATCAGCCCCAGCATTTT.

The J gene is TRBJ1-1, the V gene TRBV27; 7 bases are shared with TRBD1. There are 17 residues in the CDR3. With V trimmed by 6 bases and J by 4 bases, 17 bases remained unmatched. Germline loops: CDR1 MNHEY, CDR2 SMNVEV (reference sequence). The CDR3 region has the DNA TGTGCCAGCAGACCGGGGACGGGACAGCCTCTAGGCACTGAAGCTTTCTTT. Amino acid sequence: CASRPGTGQPLGTEAFF.